Below are 19 T cell receptor beta chains sequenced from a single sample in a study of T cell responses to AZD1222 COVID-19 vaccine. Libraries were prepared by immunoSEQ multiplex PCR; TCRdb keeps only in-frame clonotypes and omits some of them. The table has more than 250,000 clones, more than 85% seen once; the top ten hold around 0.58%. Sequencing used peripheral blood, obtained on day 0 of AZD1222 vaccination. Receptors originate from an adult in good health.

The chain employs TRBV5-8 and TRBJ2-2, with TRBD2 identical over 11 bases. V shed 4 bases and J 5 bases; nucleotides not matched to a gene: 4. In germline, CDR1 is SGHTS, CDR2 YDEGEE. This CDR3 has 15 residues. This chain's CDR3 is CASSPTSGITGELFF. CDR3 DNA sequence: TGTGCCAGCAGCCCGACTAGCGGGATTACCGGGGAGCTGTTTTTT. The entire variable domain, with the rest obtained from reference TRBV5-8 and TRBJ2-2, is as follows: EAGVTQSPTHLIKTRGQQATLRCSPISGHTSVYWYQQALGLGLQFLLWYDEGEERNRGNFPPRFSGRQFPNYSSELNVNALELEDSALYLCASSPTSGITGELFFGEGSRLTVL.

V usage is TRBV10-3 and J usage is TRBJ1-1; possible D gene TRBD1, 6 bases. The CDR3 is 14 amino acids. Germline CDR1 is ENHRY and CDR2 is SYGVKD. V shed 3 bases and J shed 6 bases, with 14 bases lying between them. The CDR3 spells CAISDRGAEAEAFF. Written as DNA, the CDR3 is TGTGCCATCAGTGATCGGGGGGCAGAGGCTGAAGCTTTCTTT.

The chain links TRBV28 to TRBJ2-2; TRBD1 or TRBD2 may be the D gene (7 bases each). The V gene lost 4 bases and the J gene lost 0 bases, with 12 bases spanning the gap. The CDR3 is made up of 16 amino acids. Germline-derived CDR1 and CDR2 are MDHEN and SYDVKM. CDR3 amino acids: CASSSPGGANTGELFF. The CDR3 coding sequence is TGTGCCAGCAGTTCCCCAGGGGGGGCGAACACCGGGGAGCTGTTTTTT.

This clone was observed a handful of times. Other DNA sequences within the sample encode an identical CDR3. V usage is TRBV9 and J usage is TRBJ2-2; D unresolved. Trimming pared 0 bases from V and 1 base from J, leaving 7 bases between. Germline values: CDR1 SGDLS, CDR2 YYNGEE. This CDR3 has 15 residues. CDR3 protein: CASSVGTVNTGELFF. The CDR3 DNA sequence: TGTGCCAGCAGCGTAGGGACGGTGAACACCGGGGAGCTGTTTTTT.

The chain recombines TRBV5-1 with TRBJ2-2; D possibly corresponds to TRBD1 (6 bases). Germline V gives CDR1 SGHRS, CDR2 YFSETQ. V dropped 0 bases and J dropped 0 bases, with 15 bases sitting between them. There are 18 residues in the CDR3. CDR3 protein: CASSLAWIQGPNTGELFF. CDR3 DNA sequence: TGCGCCAGCAGCTTGGCCTGGATACAGGGCCCGAACACCGGGGAGCTGTTTTTT.

This chain joins TRBV21-1 and TRBJ2-2; the table calls TRBD2, which could not be checked here. TRBV21-1 constitutes a pseudogene. The CDR3 is 15 amino acids. Here the CDR3 DNA reads TGTGCCAGCAGCAAGGGAGGGGAGGGAACCGGGGAGCTGTTTTTT. Protein sequence: CASSKGGEGTGELFF.

This chain connects TRBV20-1 to TRBJ1-2; D gene uncertain. Germline assignment: CDR1 DFQATT and CDR2 SNEGSKA (reference sequence). The CDR3 length is 11 residues. V lost 5 bases and J 4 bases, leaving 8 bases between the germline ends. DNA for the CDR3: TGCAGTGCTGCTCAGTCCTATGGCTACACCTTC. This codes for CSAAQSYGYTF.

The chain combines TRBV11-3 with TRBJ2-1; maybe TRBD2 (5 bases). Germline V gene data show CDR1 as SGHNT and CDR2 as YENEEA. The V and J ends lost 3 bases and 1 base respectively, with 13 bases between them. The CDR3 covers 16 residues. CDR3 in DNA: TGTGCCAGCAGCTTGAGCGGCGGGCCTTCCTACAATGAGCAGTTCTTC. Protein sequence: CASSLSGGPSYNEQFF.

V gene TRBV19 combines with J gene TRBJ1-5, with D possibly matching TRBD1 (5 bases). Between the trimmed V and J ends, which lost 3 bases and 0 bases, there was a span of 12 bases. This CDR3 is 16 amino acids long. Germline V lookup: CDR1 LNHDA, CDR2 SQIVND (reference sequence). The CDR3 loop reads CASSIRRGTSNQPQHF. CDR3 DNA sequence: TGTGCCAGTAGTATTCGGAGGGGCACTAGCAATCAGCCCCAGCATTTT.

The genes are TRBV12-3 or TRBV12-4 and TRBJ2-7; D gene unclear. The CDR3 has 11 residues. V dropped 5 bases and J dropped 5 bases, with 7 bases sitting between them. This CDR3 is CASSLRNEQYF. For the CDR3, the DNA is TGTGCCAGCAGTCTACGTAACGAGCAGTACTTC.

The rearrangement uses TRBV3-1 (or the pseudogene TRBV3-2) and TRBJ1-2; the D gene is possibly TRBD1 (5 bases). Germline V CDR1 and CDR2: LGHDT, YNNKEL (reference sequence). The CDR3 totals 13 residues. Between the trimmed V and J ends, which lost 2 bases and 7 bases, there was a span of 11 bases. The CDR3 region has the DNA TGTGCCAGCAGCCAAATGGGGCAGGGTGGCTACACCTTC. Residues: CASSQMGQGGYTF.

J is TRBJ1-6 and V is TRBV6-5; D not certain. This CDR3 has 15 residues. Between the trimmed V and J ends, which lost 0 bases and 11 bases, there was a span of 14 bases. In germline, CDR1 is MNHEY, CDR2 SVGAGI. The chain's CDR3 is CASSYSDADFTPLHF. CDR3 bases: TGTGCCAGCAGTTACTCGGACGCGGACTTTACACCCCTCCACTTT.

The chain couples TRBV5-1 to TRBJ2-3; D not certain. The CDR3 contains 18 residues. From germline, CDR1 is SGHRS and CDR2 YFSETQ. The V gene lost 4 bases and the J gene lost 1 base, with 22 bases spanning the gap. CDR3 nucleotide sequence: TGCGCCAGCAGCGCTTTAGTGGACGGCCGTCGACGCACAGATACGCAGTATTTT. Translation gives CASSALVDGRRRTDTQYF.

The V gene is TRBV28, the J gene TRBJ1-4, with D tentatively TRBD1 (5 bases). CDR1 MDHEN and CDR2 SYDVKM come from the germline V gene. There are 11 residues in the CDR3. Trimming stripped 7 bases from V and 13 bases from J, with 13 bases between. The CDR3 coding sequence is TGTGCCAGCACCTCGGAGGGGACACTGTTTTTT. This sequence encodes CASTSEGTLFF.

This rearrangement joins TRBV9 to TRBJ2-2, with 9 bases aligning to TRBD2. The CDR3 length is 16 residues. The V gene's germline CDR1 is SGDLS and CDR2 YYNGEE. The V segment lost 2 bases and the J segment 1 base; nucleotides outside the gene matches: 3. The CDR3 DNA follows: TGTGCCAGCAGCGTTAGCGGGGGCCTGAACACCGGGGAGCTGTTTTTT. This codes for CASSVSGGLNTGELFF.

The genes are TRBV29-1 and TRBJ2-7, with 10 bases that match TRBD1. The length of the CDR3 is 12 residues. V shed 6 bases and J 6 bases; nucleotides not matched to a gene: 5. Germline V gene data show CDR1 as SQVTM and CDR2 as ANQGSEA. The CDR3 DNA follows: TGCAGCGTCACCGGGACAGGGGTCGAGCAGTACTTC. Its translation is CSVTGTGVEQYF.

This clone was recorded once. The J gene is TRBJ1-2, the V gene TRBV11-1; 7 positions agree with TRBD1. CDR1 is SGHAT, CDR2 FQDESV, per germline (reference sequence). The V segment lost 2 bases and the J segment 2 bases; nucleotides outside the gene matches: 5. The CDR3 is made up of 15 amino acids. The CDR3 sequence: CASSLNRGKNYGYTF. CDR3 bases: TGTGCCAGCAGCTTAAACAGGGGCAAGAACTATGGCTACACCTTC.

This sequence joins TRBV28 and TRBJ1-2; TRBD1 is a possible D gene (5 bases). Trimming took off 2 bases at V and 10 bases at J, with 11 bases between the two ends. CDR3 length equals 12 residues. In germline, CDR1 is MDHEN, CDR2 SYDVKM. CDR3 in amino acids: CASSLGGSVYTF. The CDR3 DNA reads as TGTGCCAGCAGTTTAGGGGGTTCTGTCTACACCTTC.

The V and J genes are TRBV9 and TRBJ1-3, with TRBD1 matching 7 bases. Germline trimming cut 0 bases from V and 2 bases from J; bases unmatched to any gene: 5. Germline V gives CDR1 SGDLS, CDR2 YYNGEE. The length of the CDR3 is 16 residues. CDR3 sequence (DNA): TGTGCCAGCAGCGTAGGACAGGGAGGGCCTGGAAACACCATATATTTT. Translating it yields CASSVGQGGPGNTIYF.